This T cell receptor beta chain was retrieved from a study of blood T cell repertoires in COVID-19. Turning to the study itself: In each case, the material was cDNA or gDNA derived from T cells, B-cell-depleted T cells, or PBMCs.

Under the authors' procedure: Counts of nucleated cells, estimated from reference gene primer amplification, were obtained. Here immunoSEQ multiplex PCR was the method, and the copy in TCRdb shows in-frame clones only, minus some. The D gene and trimming were derived from the DNA, and the V and J assignments and clone size from that table. The sample contains under 150,000 clones, around three quarters of which appear only once. The V gene lost 5 bases and the J gene lost 12 bases, with 11 bases spanning the gap. The CDR3 sequence is 12 residues long. Germline-derived CDR1 and CDR2 are SGHAT and FQNNGV.

The sequence derives from a man aged 50 to 60 with active or convalescent COVID-19. The sample comprised peripheral blood. This rearrangement joins TRBV11-2 to TRBJ1-6, with D unresolved. DNA of the CDR3: TGTGCCAGCAGCCCTGAGGTTGGACCCCTCCACTTT. Amino acid sequence: CASSPEVGPLHF.